Listed here are 30 T cell receptor beta chains from one sample, sequenced in a study of cytomegalovirus exposure and HLA in healthy donors. Primers: 60 Vbeta forward and 13 Jbeta reverse. The data were produced by immunoSEQ multiplex PCR, yet TCRdb's version contains in-frame clones alone and is incomplete. The repertoire has 180,000 or so clones, about 79% of them found once; the top ten carry roughly 1.5%. Sequencing was carried out using PBMCs. All receptors derive from a man aged 18 to 30 in good health and CMV-seronegative.

The chain carries TRBV7-6 and TRBJ2-5; D perhaps matches TRBD1 (5 bases). V was cut by 5 bases and J by 1 base, with 17 bases left in between. The CDR3 is 16 amino acids. Germline values: CDR1 SGHVS, CDR2 FNYEAQ. The CDR3 nucleotides read TGTGCCAGCAGCCGCTCAGGACACTTGTCCCAAGAGACCCAGTACTTC. Protein: CASSRSGHLSQETQYF.

Only a few counts were recorded for this clone. This chain connects TRBV4-1 to TRBJ2-7; 11 bases agree with TRBD2. The CDR3 has 15 amino acids. V trimming: 1 base; J trimming: 2 bases; junction bases outside the gene matches: 1. Germline V CDR1 and CDR2: MGHRA, YSYEKL. The CDR3 reads CASSQVAGGAYEQYF. The DNA for the CDR3 is TGCGCCAGCAGCCAAGTAGCGGGAGGGGCCTACGAGCAGTACTTC.

This clone has a handful of counts. The rearrangement links TRBV5-1 to TRBJ2-5; D is perhaps TRBD1 (5 bases). CDR1 SGHRS and CDR2 YFSETQ come from the germline V gene. The CDR3 loop spans 16 amino acids. Trimming removed 0 bases at V and 9 bases at J, with 21 bases between. CDR3 DNA sequence: TGCGCCAGCAGCTTGGTAATCTCCAGGGTTCCCATGGCCCAGTACTTC. Translating gives CASSLVISRVPMAQYF.

This clone was seen a few times. The chain employs TRBV6-5 and TRBJ2-5; TRBD2 might be the D (6 bases). The DNA end is more similar to TRBJ2-7, so the J call may be wrong. CDR3 length equals 16 residues. Germline V gene data show CDR1 as MNHEY and CDR2 as SVGAGI. In DNA form, the CDR3 reads TGTGCCAGCAGTTACTCGCAAGGAGGGCGCTCCTACGAGCAGTACTTC. It translates to CASSYSQGGRSYEQYF.

V is TRBV11-1 and J is TRBJ2-3, with 9 nucleotides matching TRBD1. Germline loops: CDR1 SGHAT, CDR2 FQDESV (reference sequence). Trimming cost V 4 bases and J 3 bases; bases outside gene matches: 5. This CDR3 has 15 amino acids. This CDR3 is CASSSGQGRTDTQYF. The CDR3 DNA sequence: TGTGCCAGCAGCTCCGGACAGGGGAGAACAGATACGCAGTATTTT.

This clone was detected once. V and J are TRBV2 and TRBJ1-6, with 10 positions matching TRBD1. Germline assignment: CDR1 SNHLY and CDR2 FYNNEI. V shed 6 bases and J 6 bases; nucleotides not matched to a gene: 5. The CDR3 runs to 15 residues. Written as DNA, the CDR3 is TGTGCCAGCAGCCCCCGGACAGGGGGTAATTCACCCCTCCACTTT. The encoded protein is CASSPRTGGNSPLHF.

The chain carries TRBV27 and TRBJ1-1; the D gene is possibly TRBD1 (5 bases). The V end was cut by 6 bases, the J end by 3 bases, with 14 bases between. This CDR3 region has 14 residues. Germline V gene sequence: CDR1 MNHEY, CDR2 SMNVEV (reference sequence). For the CDR3, the DNA is TGTGCCAGCAGCCTTTCCGACAGTCACACTGAAGCTTTCTTT. Protein: CASSLSDSHTEAFF.

This clone appeared once. V usage is TRBV7-9 and J usage is TRBJ1-2; no firm D call. Germline V lookup: CDR1 SEHNR, CDR2 FQNEAQ (reference sequence). This CDR3 has 11 amino acids. V lost 8 bases, J lost 5 bases, and 9 bases lay in between. Here the CDR3 reads CASGREYGYTF. The CDR3 nucleotides are TGTGCCAGCGGAAGGGAGTATGGCTACACCTTC.

The rearrangement joins TRBV9 to TRBJ2-6, with D unclear. V was trimmed by 5 bases and J by 0 bases, leaving 3 bases between them. The germline CDR1 and CDR2 sequences are SGDLS and YYNGEE. The CDR3 is 13 residues long. CDR3 region: CASRYSGANVLTF. The CDR3 DNA sequence: TGTGCCAGCAGATACTCTGGGGCCAACGTCCTGACTTTC.

The rearrangement links TRBV29-1 to TRBJ2-7; possibly TRBD2 for D (6 bases). The CDR3 covers 11 residues. V was cut by 4 bases and J by 3 bases, with 7 bases left in between. Germline CDR1 and CDR2: SQVTM and ANQGSEA. Written as DNA, the CDR3 is TGCAGCGTTGCGGACTACTACGAGCAGTACTTC. It is translated as CSVADYYEQYF.

The rearrangement links TRBV6-5 to TRBJ2-7; D is perhaps TRBD2 (6 bases). Trimming stripped 5 bases from V and 4 bases from J, with 9 bases between. Germline values: CDR1 MNHEY, CDR2 SVGAGI. This CDR3 contains 12 residues. The chain's CDR3 is CASSDAGYEQYF. The CDR3 DNA sequence: TGTGCCAGCAGTGACGCGGGATACGAGCAGTACTTC.

The chain uses TRBV6-5 and TRBJ1-2, with D perhaps TRBD1 (6 bases). CDR1 and CDR2 from the germline V gene are MNHEY and SVGAGI. Between the trimmed V and J ends, which lost 7 bases and 3 bases, there was a span of 9 bases. The CDR3 spans 12 residues. Here the CDR3 reads CASTDSYYGYTF. The CDR3 DNA sequence: TGTGCCAGCACGGACAGCTACTATGGCTACACCTTC.

The rearrangement joins TRBV6-1 to TRBJ1-5; weak D call: TRBD1 (5 bases). The CDR3 contains 16 residues. V lost 4 bases and J 2 bases, leaving 15 bases between the germline ends. Germline V gives CDR1 MNHNS, CDR2 SASEGT. CDR3 bases: TGTGCCAGCAGTGCTTTGGGGGGAGGAGGCAATCAGCCCCAGCATTTT. Translating it yields CASSALGGGGNQPQHF.

J is TRBJ1-2 and V is TRBV30; 8 bases fit TRBD1. There are 13 residues in the CDR3. Germline V CDR1 and CDR2: GTSNPN, SVGIG (reference sequence). J was trimmed by 7 bases and V by 3 bases; bases with no gene match: 7. The DNA of the CDR3 is TGTGCCTGGAGCGAAATAACAGGGGGTGGCTACACCTTC. Translating it yields CAWSEITGGGYTF. Full variable domain (outside the CDR3, taken from reference TRBV30 and TRBJ1-2): SQTIHQWPATLVQPVGSPLSLECTVEGTSNPNLYWYRQAAGRGLQLLFYSVGIGQISSEVPQNLSASRPQDRQFILSSKKLLLSDSGFYLCAWSEITGGGYTFGSGTRLTVV.

This chain connects TRBV9 to TRBJ1-1; maybe TRBD1 (6 bases). CDR1 is SGDLS, CDR2 YYNGEE, per germline. There are 12 residues in the CDR3. V was shortened by 9 bases and J by 4 bases, with 13 bases between the two germline ends. DNA for the CDR3: TGTGCCATCCAGGGGCGGGTCACTGAAGCTTTCTTT. Encoded protein: CAIQGRVTEAFF.

The chain links TRBV19 to TRBJ1-6; 8 bases are a match to TRBD1. The CDR3 runs 17 residues. With V trimmed by 0 bases and J by 8 bases, 9 bases remained unmatched. Germline lookup yields CDR1 LNHDA and CDR2 SQIVND (reference sequence). This CDR3 is CASSIESGQGLDSPLHF. CDR3 DNA: TGTGCCAGTAGTATAGAAAGCGGACAGGGTTTGGATTCACCCCTCCACTTT.

This clone was counted between two and nine times. The chain couples TRBV5-6 to TRBJ2-7, with 12 positions matching TRBD2. In germline, CDR1 is SGHDT, CDR2 YYEEEE. The CDR3 is 16 amino acids. V was clipped by 4 bases and J by 2 bases; unmatched bases: 7. The CDR3 is CASSMPGLAGTYEQYF. CDR3 in DNA: TGTGCCAGCAGCATGCCCGGACTAGCGGGAACCTACGAGCAGTACTTC.

This clone was found a few times. The chain is built from TRBV5-4 and TRBJ1-5; 12 nucleotides agree with TRBD1. CDR3 length equals 16 residues. Per the germline V gene, CDR1 is SGHNT and CDR2 is YYREEE (reference sequence). V dropped 1 base and J dropped 6; count of bases not matched to a gene: 5. The CDR3 region is CASSLWDRGLPQPQHF. In nucleotides, the CDR3 is TGTGCCAGCAGCTTGTGGGACAGGGGGCTTCCTCAGCCCCAGCATTTT.

The rearrangement joins TRBV27 to TRBJ1-6, with 9 positions matching TRBD1. V shed 2 bases, J shed 6 bases, and the junction held 5 bases outside the gene matches. Germline V gene sequence: CDR1 MNHEY, CDR2 SMNVEV (reference sequence). This CDR3 has 16 amino acids. CDR3 loop: CASSLRKGQGNSPLHF. The DNA of the CDR3 is TGTGCCAGCAGTTTACGCAAGGGACAGGGTAATTCACCCCTCCACTTT.

V and J are TRBV27 and TRBJ1-1, with TRBD1 as a possible D gene (6 bases). Germline assignment: CDR1 MNHEY and CDR2 SMNVEV (reference sequence). V dropped 4 bases and J dropped 2 bases, with 11 bases sitting between them. The CDR3 loop spans 14 amino acids. The CDR3 spells CASSSRTVNTEAFF. The CDR3 DNA reads as TGTGCCAGCAGTTCCCGGACAGTTAACACTGAAGCTTTCTTT.

The chain recombines TRBV13 with TRBJ2-3; the D gene is possibly TRBD2 (5 bases). V dropped 7 bases and J dropped 6 bases, with 11 bases sitting between them. The CDR3 length is 12 residues. The germline gives CDR1 PRHDT, CDR2 FYEKMQ (reference sequence). The CDR3 coding sequence is TGTGCCAGCACTGAGGGATCGGATACGCAGTATTTT. This sequence encodes CASTEGSDTQYF.

J is TRBJ2-5 and V is TRBV7-9; no firm D call. This CDR3 is 14 amino acids long. Germline CDR1 and CDR2: SEHNR and FQNEAQ (reference sequence). The V end lost 1 base, the J end lost 0 bases, and 6 bases lay between the germline ends. CDR3 DNA sequence: TGTGCCAGCAGCTTAGGAGCGTACCAAGAGACCCAGTACTTC. Translated, it gives CASSLGAYQETQYF.

The J gene is TRBJ1-2, the V gene TRBV7-3; D is ambiguous. This CDR3 has 14 residues. The germline V gene has CDR1 SGHTA and CDR2 FQGTGA. The CDR3 spells CSQRQEGFNYGYTF. DNA of the CDR3: TGTTCGCAGCGCCAGGAGGGATTTAACTATGGCTACACCTTC.

V and J are TRBV19 and TRBJ2-7, with 7 nucleotides matching TRBD1. Germline trimming cut 6 bases from V and 7 bases from J; bases unmatched to any gene: 9. This CDR3 is 13 amino acids long. Germline-derived CDR1 and CDR2 are LNHDA and SQIVND (reference sequence). This chain's CDR3 is CASSSDRAGEQYF. The CDR3, as DNA: TGTGCCAGTAGCTCAGACAGGGCAGGAGAGCAGTACTTC.

The chain recombines TRBV19 with TRBJ1-1, with D possibly matching TRBD1 (6 bases). Germline-derived CDR1 and CDR2 are LNHDA and SQIVND (reference sequence). The CDR3 has 15 amino acids. Trimming removed 0 bases at V and 4 bases at J, with 12 bases between. CDR3 bases: TGTGCCAGTAGTATAGATCGCGCAGGGGCCACTGAAGCTTTCTTT. Amino acid sequence: CASSIDRAGATEAFF.

CDR3 amino acids: CASSSRTGPYEQYF. Here the CDR3 DNA reads TGTGCCAGCAGTTCCCGGACAGGGCCCTACGAGCAGTACTTC. This chain connects TRBV27 to TRBJ2-7; 8 bases match TRBD1. The germline V gene has CDR1 MNHEY and CDR2 SMNVEV (reference sequence). The CDR3 has 14 amino acids. J gave up 2 bases and V 4 bases, and 4 bases lay outside the gene matches.

The chain joins TRBV27 to TRBJ2-7; possibly TRBD1 for D (5 bases). V gave up 5 bases and J gave up 6 bases, with 17 bases separating them. CDR3 length equals 14 residues. Germline CDR1 is MNHEY and CDR2 is SMNVEV (reference sequence). This CDR3 reads CASSQLDSPCEQYF. DNA for the CDR3: TGTGCCAGCAGTCAACTCGACAGTCCATGCGAGCAGTACTTC.

J is TRBJ2-5 and V is TRBV5-1, with D hard to call. The J call may be faulty, since TRBJ2-7 better matches the DNA end. Germline V gene sequence: CDR1 SGHRS, CDR2 YFSETQ. This CDR3 contains 15 residues. The chain's CDR3 is CASSFGSTTSYEQYF. CDR3 nucleotides: TGCGCCAGCAGCTTCGGGTCAACTACATCCTACGAGCAGTACTTC.

The chain links TRBV29-1 to TRBJ2-7; 8 bases are shared with TRBD1. Germline V gene data show CDR1 as SQVTM and CDR2 as ANQGSEA. The V segment lost 6 bases and the J segment 2 bases; nucleotides outside the gene matches: 6. There are 13 residues in the CDR3. CDR3 in DNA: TGCAGCGTCTGGACAGGGTCCCCCTACGAGCAGTACTTC. Translated: CSVWTGSPYEQYF.

The chain links TRBV30 to TRBJ1-2, with a tentative D call TRBD1 (5 bases). This CDR3 is 14 amino acids long. Germline CDR1 reads GTSNPN; CDR2 reads SVGIG (reference sequence). The V end was cut by 2 bases, the J end by 0 bases, with 10 bases between. The CDR3 sequence is CAWSFGGANYGYTF. As DNA, the CDR3 is TGTGCCTGGAGTTTCGGGGGAGCTAACTATGGCTACACCTTC.